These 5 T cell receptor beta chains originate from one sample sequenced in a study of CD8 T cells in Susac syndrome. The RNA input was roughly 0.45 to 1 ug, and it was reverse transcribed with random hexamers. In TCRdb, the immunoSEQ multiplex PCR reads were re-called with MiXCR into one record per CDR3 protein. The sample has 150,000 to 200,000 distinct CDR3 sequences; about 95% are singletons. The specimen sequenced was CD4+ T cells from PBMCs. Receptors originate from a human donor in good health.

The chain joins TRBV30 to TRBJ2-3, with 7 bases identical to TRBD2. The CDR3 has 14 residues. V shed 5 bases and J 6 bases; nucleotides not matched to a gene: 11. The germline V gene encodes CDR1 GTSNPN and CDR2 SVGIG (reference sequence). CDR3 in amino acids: CAWGGGSGIDTQYF. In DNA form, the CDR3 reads TGTGCCTGGGGGGGTGGAAGCGGGATCGATACGCAGTATTTT.

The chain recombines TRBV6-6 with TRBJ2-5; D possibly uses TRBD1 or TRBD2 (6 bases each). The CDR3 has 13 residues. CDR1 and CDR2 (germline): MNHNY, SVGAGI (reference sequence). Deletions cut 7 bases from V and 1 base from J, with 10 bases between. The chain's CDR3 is CASNGGLQETQYF. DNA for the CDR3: TGTGCCAGCAATGGGGGGCTCCAAGAGACCCAGTACTTC.

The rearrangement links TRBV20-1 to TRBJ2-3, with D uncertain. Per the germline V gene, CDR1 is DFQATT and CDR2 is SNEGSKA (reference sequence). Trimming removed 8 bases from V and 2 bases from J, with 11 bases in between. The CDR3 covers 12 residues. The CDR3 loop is CSLPGYTDTQYF. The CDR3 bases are TGCAGTCTTCCCGGGTACACAGATACGCAGTATTTT.

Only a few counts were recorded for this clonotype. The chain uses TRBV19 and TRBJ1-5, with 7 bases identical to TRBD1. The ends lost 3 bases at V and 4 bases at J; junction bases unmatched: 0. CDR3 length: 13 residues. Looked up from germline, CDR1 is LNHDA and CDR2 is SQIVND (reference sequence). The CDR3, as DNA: TGTGCCAGTAGTATGGACAGGAATCAGCCCCAGCATTTT. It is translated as CASSMDRNQPQHF.

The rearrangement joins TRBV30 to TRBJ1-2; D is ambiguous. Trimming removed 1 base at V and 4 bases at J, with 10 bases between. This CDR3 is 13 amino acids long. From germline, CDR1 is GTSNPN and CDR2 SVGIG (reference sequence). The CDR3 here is CAWSENSPYGYTF. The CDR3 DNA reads TGTGCCTGGAGTGAGAACAGCCCCTATGGCTACACCTTC.